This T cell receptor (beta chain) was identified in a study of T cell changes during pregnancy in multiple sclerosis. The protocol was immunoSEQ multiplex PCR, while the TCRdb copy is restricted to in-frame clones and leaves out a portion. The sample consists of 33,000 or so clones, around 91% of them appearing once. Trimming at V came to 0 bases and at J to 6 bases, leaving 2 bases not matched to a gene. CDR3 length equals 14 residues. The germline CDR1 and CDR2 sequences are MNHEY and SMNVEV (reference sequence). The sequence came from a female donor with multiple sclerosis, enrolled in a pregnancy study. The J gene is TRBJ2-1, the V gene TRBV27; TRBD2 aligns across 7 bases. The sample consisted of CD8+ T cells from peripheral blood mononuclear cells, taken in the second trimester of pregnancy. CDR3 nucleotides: TGTGCCAGCAGTTTATCCCCTAGCGGCAATGAGCAGTTCTTC. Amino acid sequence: CASSLSPSGNEQFF.